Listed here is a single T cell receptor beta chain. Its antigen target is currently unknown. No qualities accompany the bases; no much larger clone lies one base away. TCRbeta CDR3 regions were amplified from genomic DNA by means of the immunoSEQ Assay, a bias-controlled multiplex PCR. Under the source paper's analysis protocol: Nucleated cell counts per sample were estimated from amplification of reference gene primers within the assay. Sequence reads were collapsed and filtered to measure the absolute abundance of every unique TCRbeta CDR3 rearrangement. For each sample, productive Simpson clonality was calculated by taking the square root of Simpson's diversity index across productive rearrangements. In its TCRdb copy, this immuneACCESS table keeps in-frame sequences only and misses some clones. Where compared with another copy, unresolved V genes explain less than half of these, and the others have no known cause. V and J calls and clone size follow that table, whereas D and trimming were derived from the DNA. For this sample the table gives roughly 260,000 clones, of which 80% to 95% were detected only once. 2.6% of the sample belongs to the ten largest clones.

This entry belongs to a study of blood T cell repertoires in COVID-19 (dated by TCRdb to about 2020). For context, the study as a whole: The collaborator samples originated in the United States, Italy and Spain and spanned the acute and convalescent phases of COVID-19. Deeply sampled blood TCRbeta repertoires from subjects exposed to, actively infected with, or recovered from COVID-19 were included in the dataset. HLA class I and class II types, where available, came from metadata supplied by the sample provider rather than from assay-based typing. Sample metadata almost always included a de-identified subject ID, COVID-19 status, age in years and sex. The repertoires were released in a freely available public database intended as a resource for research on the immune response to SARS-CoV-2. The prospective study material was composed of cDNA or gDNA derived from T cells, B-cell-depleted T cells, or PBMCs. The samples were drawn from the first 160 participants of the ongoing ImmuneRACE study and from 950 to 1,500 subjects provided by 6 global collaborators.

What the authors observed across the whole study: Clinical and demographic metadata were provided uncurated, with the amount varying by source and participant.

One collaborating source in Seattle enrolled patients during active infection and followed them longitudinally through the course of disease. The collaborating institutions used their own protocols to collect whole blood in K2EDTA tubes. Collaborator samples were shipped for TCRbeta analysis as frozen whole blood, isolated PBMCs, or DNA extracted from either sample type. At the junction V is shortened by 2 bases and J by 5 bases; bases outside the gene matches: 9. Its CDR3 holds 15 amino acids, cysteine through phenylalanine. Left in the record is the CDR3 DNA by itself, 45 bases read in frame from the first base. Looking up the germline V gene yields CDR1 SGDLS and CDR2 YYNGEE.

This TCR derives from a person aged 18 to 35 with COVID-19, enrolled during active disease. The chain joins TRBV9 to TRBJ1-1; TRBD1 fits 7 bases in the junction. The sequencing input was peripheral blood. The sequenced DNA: TGTGCCAGCAGCGTCGTAACCTCAGGGGGAACTGAAGCTTTCTTT. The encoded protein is CASSVVTSGGTEAFF.